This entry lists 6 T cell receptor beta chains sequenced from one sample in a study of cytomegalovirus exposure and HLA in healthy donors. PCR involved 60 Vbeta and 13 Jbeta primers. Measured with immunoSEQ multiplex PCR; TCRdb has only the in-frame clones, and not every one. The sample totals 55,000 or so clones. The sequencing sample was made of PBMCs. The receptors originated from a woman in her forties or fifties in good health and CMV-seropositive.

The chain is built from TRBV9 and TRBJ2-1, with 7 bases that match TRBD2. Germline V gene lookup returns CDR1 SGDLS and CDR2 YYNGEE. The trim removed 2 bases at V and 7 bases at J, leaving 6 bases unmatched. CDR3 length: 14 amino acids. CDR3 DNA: TGTGCCAGCAGCGTTACCGGGACTACTAATGAGCAGTTCTTC. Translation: CASSVTGTTNEQFF.

CDR3 sequence (DNA): TGTGCCAGCAGCTTTTGGAACAGCTACGAGCAGTACTTC. Translated, it gives CASSFWNSYEQYF. V and J are TRBV5-4 and TRBJ2-7, with D unclear. V lost 2 bases to trimming and J lost 3 bases, with 9 bases between them. Germline CDR1 reads SGHNT; CDR2 reads YYREEE (reference sequence). The CDR3 runs 13 residues.

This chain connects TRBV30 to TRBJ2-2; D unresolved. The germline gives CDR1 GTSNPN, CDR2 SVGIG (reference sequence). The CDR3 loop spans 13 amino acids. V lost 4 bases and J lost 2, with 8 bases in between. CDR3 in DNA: TGTGCCTGGACTTCACATAACACCGGGGAGCTGTTTTTT. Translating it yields CAWTSHNTGELFF.

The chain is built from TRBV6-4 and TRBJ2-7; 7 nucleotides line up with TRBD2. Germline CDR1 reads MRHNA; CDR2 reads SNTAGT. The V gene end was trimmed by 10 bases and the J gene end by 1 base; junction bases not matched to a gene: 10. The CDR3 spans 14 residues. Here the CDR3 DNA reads TGTGCCACCTCCCCCCGCGGGAGTTCCTACGAGCAGTACTTC. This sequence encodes CATSPRGSSYEQYF.

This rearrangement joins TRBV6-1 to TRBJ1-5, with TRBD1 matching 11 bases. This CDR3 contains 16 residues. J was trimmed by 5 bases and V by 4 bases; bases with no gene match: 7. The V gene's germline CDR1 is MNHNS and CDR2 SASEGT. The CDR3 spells CASSGGQGVRYQPQHF. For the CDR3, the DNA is TGTGCCAGCAGTGGGGGACAGGGGGTTAGGTATCAGCCCCAGCATTTT.

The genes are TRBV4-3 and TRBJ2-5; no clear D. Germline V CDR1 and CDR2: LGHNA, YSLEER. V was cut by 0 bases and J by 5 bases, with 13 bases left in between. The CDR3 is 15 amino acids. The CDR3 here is CASSQEGSRPETQYF. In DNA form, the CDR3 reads TGCGCCAGCAGCCAAGAAGGTAGCCGCCCCGAGACCCAGTACTTC.